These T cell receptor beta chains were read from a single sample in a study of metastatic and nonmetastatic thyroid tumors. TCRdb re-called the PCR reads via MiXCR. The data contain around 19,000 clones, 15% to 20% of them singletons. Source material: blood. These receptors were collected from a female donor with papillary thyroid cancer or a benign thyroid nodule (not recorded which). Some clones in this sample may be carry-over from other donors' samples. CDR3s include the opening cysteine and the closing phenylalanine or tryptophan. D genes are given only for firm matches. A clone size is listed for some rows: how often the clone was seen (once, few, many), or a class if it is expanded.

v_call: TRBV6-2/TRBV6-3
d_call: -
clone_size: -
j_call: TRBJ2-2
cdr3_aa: CASSYEWGPNTGELFF
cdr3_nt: TGTGCCAGCAGTTACGAATGGGGCCCCAACACCGGGGAGCTGTTTTTT

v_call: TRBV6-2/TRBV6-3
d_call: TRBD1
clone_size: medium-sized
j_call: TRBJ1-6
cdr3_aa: CASSYTGQGVTPLHF
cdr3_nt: TGTGCCAGCAGTTACACCGGACAGGGGGTTACACCCCTCCACTTT

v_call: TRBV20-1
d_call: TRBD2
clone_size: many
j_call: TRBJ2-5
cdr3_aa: CSASIAGGRETQYF
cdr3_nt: TGCAGTGCTAGTATAGCGGGAGGGCGAGAGACCCAGTACTTC

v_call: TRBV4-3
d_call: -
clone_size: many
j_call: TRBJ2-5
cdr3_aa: CASSQGLDQTQYF
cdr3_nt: TGCGCCAGCAGCCAAGGACTGGACCAGACCCAGTACTTC

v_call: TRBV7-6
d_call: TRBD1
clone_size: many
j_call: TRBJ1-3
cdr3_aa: CASSLGQALNTIYF
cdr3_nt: TGTGCCAGCAGCTTGGGACAGGCGTTAAACACCATATATTTT

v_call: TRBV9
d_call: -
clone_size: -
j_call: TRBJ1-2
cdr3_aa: CASSPGTQRGYTF
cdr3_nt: TGTGCCAGCAGCCCGGGGACCCAGCGTGGCTACACTTTC

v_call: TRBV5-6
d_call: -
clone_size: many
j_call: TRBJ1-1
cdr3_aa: CASSMGGTEAFF
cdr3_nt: TGTGCCAGCAGCATGGGGGGCACTGAAGCTTTCTTT

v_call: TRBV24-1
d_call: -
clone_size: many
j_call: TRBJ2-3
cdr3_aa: CATSDPRQRTSTDTQYF
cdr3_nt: TGTGCCACCAGTGATCCCAGACAGAGGACTAGCACAGATACGCAGTATTTT

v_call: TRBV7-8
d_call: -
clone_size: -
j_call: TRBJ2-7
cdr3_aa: CASRDCRGGEQYF
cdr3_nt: TGTGCCAGCAGAGACTGTAGGGGGGGCGAGCAGTACTTC

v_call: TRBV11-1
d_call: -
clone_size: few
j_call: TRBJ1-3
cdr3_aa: CASIPALRGTGSGNTIYF
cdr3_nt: TGTGCCAGCATCCCAGCTTTACGAGGGACCGGGAGTGGAAACACCATATATTTT

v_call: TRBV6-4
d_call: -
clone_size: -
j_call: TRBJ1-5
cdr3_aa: CASIPGGGNQPQHF
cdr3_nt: TGTGCCAGCATTCCGGGAGGGGGCAATCAGCCCCAGCATTTT

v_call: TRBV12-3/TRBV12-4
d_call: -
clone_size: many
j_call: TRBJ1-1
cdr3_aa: CASSLSSGTAFF
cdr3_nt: TGTGCCAGCAGTTTATCCTCAGGTACCGCTTTCTTT

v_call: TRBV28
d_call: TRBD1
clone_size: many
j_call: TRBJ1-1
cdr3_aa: CASSLPLTGYTEAFF
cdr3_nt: TGTGCCAGCAGTCTGCCTTTGACAGGGTACACTGAAGCTTTCTTT

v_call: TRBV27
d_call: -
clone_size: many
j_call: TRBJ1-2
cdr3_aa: CASSLALRAPGGYTF
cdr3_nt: TGTGCCAGCAGTCTCGCCCTCCGGGCCCCCGGGGGCTACACCTTC

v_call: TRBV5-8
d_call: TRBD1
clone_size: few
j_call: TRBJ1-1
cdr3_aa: CASSFDRGGNTEAFF
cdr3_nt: TGTGCCAGCAGCTTCGACAGGGGAGGGAACACTGAAGCTTTCTTT

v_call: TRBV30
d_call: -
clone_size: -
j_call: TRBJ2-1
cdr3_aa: CAWSSKCGYNEQFF
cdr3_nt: TGTGCCTGGAGTTCCAAGTGTGGCTACAATGAGCAGTTCTTC

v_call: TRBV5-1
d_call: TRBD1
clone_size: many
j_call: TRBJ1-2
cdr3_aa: CASSQDRVGEGYTF
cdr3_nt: TGCGCCAGCAGCCAGGACAGGGTTGGAGAAGGCTACACCTTC

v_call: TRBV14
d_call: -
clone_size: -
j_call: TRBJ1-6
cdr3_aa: CASSQVGGDLSSPLHF
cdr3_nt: TGTGCCAGCAGCCAAGTAGGTGGGGATTTGAGTTCACCCCTCCACTTT

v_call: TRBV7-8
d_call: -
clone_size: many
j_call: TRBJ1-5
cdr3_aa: CASSVGINQPQHF
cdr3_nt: TGTGCCAGCAGCGTAGGGATCAATCAGCCCCAGCATTTT

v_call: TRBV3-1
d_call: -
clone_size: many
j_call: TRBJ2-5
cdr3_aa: CASSLGGPRETQYF
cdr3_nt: TGTGCCAGCAGCCTGGGGGGCCCCCGAGAGACCCAGTACTTC

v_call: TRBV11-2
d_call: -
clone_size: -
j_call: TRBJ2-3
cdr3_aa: CASSLLGRDSTDTQYF
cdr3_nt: TGTGCCAGCAGCTTACTCGGCAGGGATAGCACAGATACGCAGTATTTT

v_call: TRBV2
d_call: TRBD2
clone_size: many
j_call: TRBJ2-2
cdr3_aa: CASSGLAGVSGGELFF
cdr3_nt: TGTGCCAGCAGCGGACTAGCGGGAGTCTCAGGCGGGGAGCTGTTTTTT

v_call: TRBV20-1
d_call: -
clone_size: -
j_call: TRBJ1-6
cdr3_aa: CSAIPGGSSYNSPLHF
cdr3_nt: TGCAGTGCTATCCCTGGGGGGAGCTCCTATAATTCACCCCTCCACTTT

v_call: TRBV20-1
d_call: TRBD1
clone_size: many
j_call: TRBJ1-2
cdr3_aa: CSASISGTGGWNYGYTF
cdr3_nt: TGCAGTGCTTCGATTTCCGGGACAGGGGGCTGGAACTATGGCTACACCTTC

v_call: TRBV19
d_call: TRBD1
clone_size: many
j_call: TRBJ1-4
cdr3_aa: CASSTDRGSEKLFF
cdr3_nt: TGTGCCAGTAGTACGGACAGGGGGAGTGAAAAACTGTTTTTT

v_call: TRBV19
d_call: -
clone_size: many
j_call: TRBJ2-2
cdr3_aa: CASSIRTNTGELFF
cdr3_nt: TGTGCCAGTAGTATCAGAACGAACACCGGGGAGCTGTTTTTT

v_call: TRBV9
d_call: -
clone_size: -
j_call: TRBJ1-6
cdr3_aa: CASSPGTWSFSPLHF
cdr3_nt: TGTGCCAGCAGCCCCGGGACATGGTCTTTCTCACCCCTCCACTTT

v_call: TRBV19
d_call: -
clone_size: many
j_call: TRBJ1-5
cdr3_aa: CASKTEQAGQPQHF
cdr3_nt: TGTGCCAGTAAAACAGAACAGGCCGGTCAGCCCCAGCATTTT

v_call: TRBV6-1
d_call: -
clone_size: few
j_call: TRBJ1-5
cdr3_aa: CASSEGIASNQPQHF
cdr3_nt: TGTGCCAGCAGCGAGGGGATTGCTAGCAATCAGCCCCAGCATTTT

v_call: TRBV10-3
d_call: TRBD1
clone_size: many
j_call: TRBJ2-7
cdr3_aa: CAISEFPRTGPYEQYF
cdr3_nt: TGTGCCATCAGTGAGTTTCCCCGGACAGGGCCCTACGAGCAGTACTTC

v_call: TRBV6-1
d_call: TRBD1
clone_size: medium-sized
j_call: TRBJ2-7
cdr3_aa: CASSVGQASGEQYF
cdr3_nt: TGTGCCAGCAGTGTGGGACAGGCCTCAGGTGAGCAGTACTTC

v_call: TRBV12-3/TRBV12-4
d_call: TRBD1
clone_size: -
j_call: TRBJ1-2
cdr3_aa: CASTERDSTNYGYTF
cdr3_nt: TGTGCCAGCACCGAACGGGACAGCACTAACTATGGCTACACCTTC

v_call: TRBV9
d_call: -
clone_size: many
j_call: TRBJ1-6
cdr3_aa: CASSSDTDSPLHF
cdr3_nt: TGTGCCAGCAGTTCTGATACAGATTCACCCCTCCACTTT

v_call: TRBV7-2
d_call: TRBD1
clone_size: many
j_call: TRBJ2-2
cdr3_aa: CASSWTGGTGELFF
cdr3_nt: TGTGCCAGCAGCTGGACAGGGGGCACCGGGGAGCTGTTTTTT

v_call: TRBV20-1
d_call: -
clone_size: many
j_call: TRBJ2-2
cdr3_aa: CSAPESSWNTGELFF
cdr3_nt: TGCAGCGCTCCTGAGAGTAGTTGGAACACCGGGGAGCTGTTTTTT

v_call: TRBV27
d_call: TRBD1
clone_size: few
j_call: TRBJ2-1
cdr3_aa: CASSRDRGYNEQFF
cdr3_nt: TGTGCCAGCAGTCGGGACAGGGGCTACAATGAGCAGTTCTTC

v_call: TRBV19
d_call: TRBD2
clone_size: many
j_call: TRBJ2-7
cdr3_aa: CASSPKRGASYEQYF
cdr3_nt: TGTGCCAGTAGTCCCAAGCGGGGGGCATCCTACGAGCAGTACTTC

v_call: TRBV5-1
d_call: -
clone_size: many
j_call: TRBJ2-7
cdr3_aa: CASSLGGGYEQYF
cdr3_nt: TGCGCCAGCAGCTTGGGGGGAGGCTACGAGCAGTACTTC

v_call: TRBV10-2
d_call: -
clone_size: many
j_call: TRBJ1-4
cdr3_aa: CASSESGGRGEKLFF
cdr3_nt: TGCGCCAGCAGTGAGTCCGGGGGCCGGGGTGAAAAACTGTTTTTT